The T cell receptor beta chain described here comes from a study of T cell repertoires in cytomegalovirus infection. The overall study: Signatures in public TCR beta sequences pointed to both CMV infection and matching HLA type. The study's findings and limits: Totalled public TCR beta family frequency picked out people who carried CMV plus the relevant HLA. The ex vivo response was dominated by HLA-C-restricted CMV-specific TCR beta clonotypes.

About this clonotype: The antigen remains unidentified.

TCRdb reanalysed the reads using MiXCR and keeps one entry per CDR3 protein. This table holds approximately 630,000 distinct CDR3 sequences, less than 25% found once. V was pared by 1 base and J by 2 bases, with 12 bases between. The CDR3 is 16 residues long. The V gene's germline CDR1 is SEHNR and CDR2 FQNEAQ (reference sequence). The rearrangement links TRBV7-9 to TRBJ1-5; D possibly corresponds to TRBD1 (6 bases). The sequencing input was CD8+ T cells from PBMCs. The clonotype originates from a human donor in good health (CMV status not recorded). Some clones in this sample may be carry-over from other donors' samples. CDR3 sequence (DNA): TGTGCCAGCAGCTTAGGGAGGGGGATTCGCAATCAGCCCCAGCATTTT. It specifies CASSLGRGIRNQPQHF.